A single sample gave rise to the 6 T cell receptor beta chains below, sequenced in a study of tissue T cells after allogeneic stem cell transplantation. The assay was immunoSEQ multiplex PCR, and TCRdb's table has in-frame clones only and misses some. The sample carries some 19,000 clones, approximately 69% recorded once. Sequencing was done on a sample of blood. The source of these receptors is a female BALB/c mouse in good health. The strain's MHC: H2-d.

Concerning this clone itself: Gene names and germline match the mouse. The CDR3 end falls 1 residue outside the read, so it is completed with the germline J gene. V and J are TRBV24 and TRBJ1-4; D possibly corresponds to TRBD1 (5 bases). In germline, CDR1 is KGHTA, CDR2 FRNEEI. This CDR3 contains 12 residues. Trimming pared 9 bases from V and 3 bases from J, leaving 8 bases between. The CDR3 DNA, read in part, is TGTGCCAGACGGGGGGCCAACGAAAGATTATTT. Residues: CARRGANERLF. The whole CDR3 protein is CARRGANERLFF.

As for this clone: Gene names are mouse gene names. The CDR3 end is not reached by the read, which stops 1 residue before it; the germline J gene fills it in. The rearrangement joins TRBV5 to TRBJ2-7; the match to TRBD1 covers 11 bases. V lost 0 bases to trimming and J lost 6 bases; unmatched junction nucleotides: 4. The CDR3 extends over 15 amino acids. Germline V gives CDR1 LGHNA, CDR2 YNLKQL (reference sequence). Partial CDR3 DNA: TGTGCCAGCAGCCAAGACCGGGACAGGGGGTTTGAACAGTAC. This encodes CASSQDRDRGFEQY. The whole CDR3 protein reads CASSQDRDRGFEQYF.

Comments on this clone: Gene names refer to mouse genes. The CDR3 is cut off 1 residue early in the read; its end comes from the germline J gene. V is TRBV13-1 and J is TRBJ1-6; the D is unclear. TRBJ1-6 is known as an ORF, though its function is uncertain. The V end was cut by 4 bases, the J end by 2 bases, with 4 bases between. Germline loops: CDR1 NSHNY, CDR2 SYGAGN. The CDR3 is made up of 13 amino acids. This CDR3 is CASSTAYNSPLYF. The CDR3 DNA, read in part, is TGTGCCAGCAGTACGGCCTATAATTCGCCCCTCTAC.

On this clone itself: All gene names here are mouse names. The CDR3 end is not reached by the read, which stops 1 residue before it; the germline J gene fills it in. The V call is TRBV14, the J call TRBJ2-5; D ambiguous. V was clipped by 2 bases and J by 0 bases, with 4 bases between them. CDR1 SGHDT and CDR2 FRDEAV come from the germline V gene. The CDR3 loop spans 13 amino acids. CDR3 DNA (partial): TGTGCCAGCAGTTTTGGTAACCAAGACACCCAGTAC. It yields the protein CASSFGNQDTQY. The complete CDR3 reads CASSFGNQDTQYF.

On this clone: Gene names and germline match the mouse. The read is 1 residue too short to cover the CDR3 end, so that end is filled in from the germline J gene. The chain has TRBV29 and TRBJ2-7, with D uncertain. V dropped 3 bases and J dropped 7 bases, with 13 bases sitting between them. CDR1 is MSHET, CDR2 SYDVDS, per germline. There are 13 residues in the CDR3. The sequenced part of the CDR3 DNA is TGTGCTAGCAGTTTCCCCGGCAAGAGGGAACAGTAC. It codes for CASSFPGKREQY. The entire CDR3 protein is CASSFPGKREQYF.

About this clone itself: Genes and germline come from the mouse. The read stops 1 residue short of the end of the CDR3; the missing end is completed from the germline J gene. The chain employs TRBV13-2 and TRBJ2-5, with D tentatively TRBD2 (7 bases). Trimming removed 0 bases from V and 6 bases from J, with 8 bases in between. The CDR3 is 13 residues long. Germline CDR1 reads NNHNN; CDR2 reads SYGAGS (reference sequence). The CDR3 sequence: CASGDGGADTQYF. The sequenced part of the CDR3 DNA is TGTGCCAGCGGTGATGGGGGGGCGGACACCCAGTAC.